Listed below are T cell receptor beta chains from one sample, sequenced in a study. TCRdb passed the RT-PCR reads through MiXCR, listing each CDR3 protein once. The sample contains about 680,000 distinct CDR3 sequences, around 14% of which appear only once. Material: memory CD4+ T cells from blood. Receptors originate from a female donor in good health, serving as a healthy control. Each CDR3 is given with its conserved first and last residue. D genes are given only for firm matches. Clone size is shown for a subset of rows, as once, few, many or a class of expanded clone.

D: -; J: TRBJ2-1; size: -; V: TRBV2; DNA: TGTGCCAGCAGACCGGACTACAATGAGCAGTTCTTC; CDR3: CASRPDYNEQFF
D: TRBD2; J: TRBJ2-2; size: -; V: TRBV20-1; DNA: TGCAGTTCTGTAGCGGGAGCGGGCACCGGGGAGCTGTTTTTT; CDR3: CSSVAGAGTGELFF
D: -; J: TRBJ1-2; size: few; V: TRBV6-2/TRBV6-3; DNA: TGTGCCAGCACGGCCGGGGGGAACTATGGCTACACCTTC; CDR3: CASTAGGNYGYTF
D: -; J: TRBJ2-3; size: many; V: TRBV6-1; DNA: TGTGCCAGCACAACTTCACGGGCCACAGATACGCAGTATTTT; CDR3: CASTTSRATDTQYF
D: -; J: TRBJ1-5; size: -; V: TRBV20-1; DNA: TGCAGTGCTATTGACGGACAGCCGCCCCAGCATTTT; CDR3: CSAIDGQPPQHF
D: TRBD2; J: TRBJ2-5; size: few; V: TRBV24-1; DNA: TGTGCCACCAGTGACCCGAGCGGGAGCGGTGAGACCCAGTACTTC; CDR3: CATSDPSGSGETQYF
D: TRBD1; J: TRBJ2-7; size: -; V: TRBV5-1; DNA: TGCGCCAGCAGCGCCCGGACAGGGGTATCCTACGAGCAGTACTTC; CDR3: CASSARTGVSYEQYF
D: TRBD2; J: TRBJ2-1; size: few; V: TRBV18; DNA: TGTGCCAGCTCACCATGGACTAGCGGGACTAGCTACAATGAGCAGTTCTTC; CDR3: CASSPWTSGTSYNEQFF
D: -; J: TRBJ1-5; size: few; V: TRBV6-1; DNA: TGTGCCAGCAGCCTCGGGCCCTATCCAGTCTTGCAGCCCCAGCATTTT; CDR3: CASSLGPYPVLQPQHF
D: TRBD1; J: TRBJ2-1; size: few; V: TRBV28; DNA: TGTGCCAGCAGTTATCAGGGGGCGTGGAATGAGCAGTTCTTC; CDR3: CASSYQGAWNEQFF
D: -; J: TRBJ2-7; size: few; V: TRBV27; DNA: TGTGCCAGCAGTTTAAAGTCGGATACTCGCTCCTACGAGCAGTACTTC; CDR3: CASSLKSDTRSYEQYF
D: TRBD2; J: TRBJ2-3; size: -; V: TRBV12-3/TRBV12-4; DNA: TGTGCCAGCAGCCAGAATAGCGGGGGCGGGACAGATACGCAGTATTTT; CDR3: CASSQNSGGGTDTQYF
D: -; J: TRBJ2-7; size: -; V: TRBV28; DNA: TGTGCCAGCAGTTCTAGCGACAGGGTCCCCCTCGAGCAGTACTTC; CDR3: CASSSSDRVPLEQYF
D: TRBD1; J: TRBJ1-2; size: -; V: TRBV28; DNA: TGTGCCAGCAGGGGGACAGGGGGCATGATCTCCTATGGCTACACCTTC; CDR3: CASRGTGGMISYGYTF
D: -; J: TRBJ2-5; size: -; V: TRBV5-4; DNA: TGTGCCAGCAGCCGCGGTGGCTCAGGAGGGCAAGAGACCCAGTACTTC; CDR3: CASSRGGSGGQETQYF
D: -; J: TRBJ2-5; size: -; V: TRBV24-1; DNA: TGTGCCACCAGTGATGGGGGCAAATCGGAGACCCAGTACTTC; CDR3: CATSDGGKSETQYF
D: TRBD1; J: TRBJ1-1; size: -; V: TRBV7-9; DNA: TGTGCCGGCAGCTCGCAGGGGGCAGGGAGCACTGAAGCTTTCTTT; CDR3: CAGSSQGAGSTEAFF
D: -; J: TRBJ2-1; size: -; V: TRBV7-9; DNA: TGTGCCAGCAGCTTGGGTATGAGTGATGAGCAGTTCTTC; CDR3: CASSLGMSDEQFF
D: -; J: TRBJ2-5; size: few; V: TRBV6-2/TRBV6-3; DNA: TGTGCCAGCAGTTATCCCAAGGGTGATGTTGAGGAGACCCAGTACTTC; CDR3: CASSYPKGDVEETQYF
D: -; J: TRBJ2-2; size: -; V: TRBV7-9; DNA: TGTGCCAGCAGCCCCATTGCAGGGGGGATCGGGGAGCTGTTTTTT; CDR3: CASSPIAGGIGELFF
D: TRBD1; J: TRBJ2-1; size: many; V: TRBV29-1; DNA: TGCAGCGTTGTCTGGACAGGTCCTCCTAATGAGCAGTTCTTC; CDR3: CSVVWTGPPNEQFF
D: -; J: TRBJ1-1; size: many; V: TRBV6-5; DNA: TGTGCCAGCAGTTACTCGTACAGATTGAACACTGAAGCTTTCTTT; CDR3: CASSYSYRLNTEAFF
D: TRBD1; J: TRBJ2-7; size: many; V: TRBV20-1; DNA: TGCAGTGTGAGCAACCCGGGACAGGGTAATCCCTACGAGCAGTACTTC; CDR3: CSVSNPGQGNPYEQYF
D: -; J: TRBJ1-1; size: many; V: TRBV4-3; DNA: TGCGCCAGCAGCCAAACCTATGGCAACACTGAAGCTTTCTTT; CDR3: CASSQTYGNTEAFF
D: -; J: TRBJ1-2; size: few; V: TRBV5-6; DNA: TGTGCCAGCTTCAGTTATGAGGGTGCCCCCGGGGGCTATGGCTACACCTTC; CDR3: CASFSYEGAPGGYGYTF
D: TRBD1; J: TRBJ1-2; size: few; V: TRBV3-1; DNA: TGTGCCAGCAGCGGGACAGCGGACTTTCCCTATGGCTACACCTTC; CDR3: CASSGTADFPYGYTF
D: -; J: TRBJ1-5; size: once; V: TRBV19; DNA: TGTGCCAGTAGAGGGCAGGGGAATAAGCCCCAGCATTTT; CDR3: CASRGQGNKPQHF